Listed below are T cell receptor beta chains from one sample, sequenced in a study of cytomegalovirus exposure and HLA in healthy donors. Sequenced by immunoSEQ multiplex PCR; TCRdb stores in-frame clones only, minus some. This table lists over 50,000 clones. Sequencing was carried out using PBMCs. Source of these receptors: a man aged 45-65 years in good health and CMV-seropositive. Each CDR3 is given with its conserved first and last residue. The D gene is left open where the match is weak.

>TRBV27|.|TRBJ2-7
CASSLSSPAGPPYEQYF
TGTGCCAGCAGTTTATCGTCTCCCGCAGGGCCCCCCTACGAGCAGTACTTC
>TRBV7-2|TRBD1|TRBJ2-2
CASSYPRGSTGELFF
TGTGCCAGCAGCTACCCCAGGGGGTCGACCGGGGAGCTGTTTTTT
>TRBV5-1|.|TRBJ2-7
CASSSGYRSAYEQYF
TGCGCCAGCAGCTCGGGTTATAGGAGCGCCTACGAGCAGTACTTC
>TRBV14|.|TRBJ2-7
CASSQDWARLSF
TGTGCCAGCAGCCAAGATTGGGCAAGATTATCCTTC
>TRBV6-1|TRBD1|TRBJ1-2
CASRVQGGPNYGYTF
TGTGCCAGCCGTGTACAGGGGGGCCCGAACTATGGCTACACCTTC
>TRBV27|.|TRBJ1-5
CASSLGGKGQPQHF
TGTGCCAGCAGCCTCGGGGGGAAAGGTCAGCCCCAGCATTTT
>TRBV5-4|TRBD2|TRBJ2-7
CASSSGTSGGAGEQYF
TGTGCCAGCAGCTCTGGGACTAGCGGGGGGGCCGGAGAGCAGTACTTC
>TRBV11-2|TRBD1|TRBJ2-3
CASSLLGSGQADRRQYF
TGTGCCAGCAGCTTACTAGGCTCGGGACAGGCGGACCGCAGGCAGTATTTT
>TRBV9|TRBD2|TRBJ2-7
CASSAGGGLPTYEQYF
TGTGCCAGCAGCGCGGGGGGGGGACTCCCAACCTACGAGCAGTACTTC
>TRBV13|.|TRBJ1-5
CASSLAGGEWDSNQPQHF
TGTGCCAGCAGCTTAGCGGGCGGGGAGTGGGATAGCAATCAGCCCCAGCATTTT
>TRBV18|.|TRBJ2-1
CASSEAGSYNEQFF
TGTGCCAGCTCTGAGGCGGGCTCCTACAATGAGCAGTTCTTC